The present entry profiles one T cell receptor (beta chain) with its context. Its antigen is unidentified. This entry belongs to a study of cytomegalovirus exposure and HLA in healthy donors. Broader study findings: Highly shared variants forming one cluster were likely a sequencing artifact. HLA restriction was apparent for most CMV-associated TCR beta chains in a later analysis.

The study ran its PCR with 60 Vbeta and 13 Jbeta primers. Only in-frame clones appear in the TCRdb table, and some are missing; sequencing was by immunoSEQ multiplex PCR. The table shows about 100,000 clones, with 60% to 75% occurring only once. The CDR3 length is 14 residues. Germline loops: CDR1 SEHNR, CDR2 FQNEAQ (reference sequence). V was pared by 11 bases and J by 4 bases, with 19 bases between. The sequence derives from a woman aged 35 to 49 in good health and CMV-seronegative. The sequenced sample was PBMCs. This chain uses TRBV7-9 with TRBJ2-3; D remains unclear. CDR3 protein: CACNPNPGPDTQYF. Written as DNA, the CDR3 is TGTGCCTGCAACCCTAATCCTGGGCCAGATACGCAGTATTTT.